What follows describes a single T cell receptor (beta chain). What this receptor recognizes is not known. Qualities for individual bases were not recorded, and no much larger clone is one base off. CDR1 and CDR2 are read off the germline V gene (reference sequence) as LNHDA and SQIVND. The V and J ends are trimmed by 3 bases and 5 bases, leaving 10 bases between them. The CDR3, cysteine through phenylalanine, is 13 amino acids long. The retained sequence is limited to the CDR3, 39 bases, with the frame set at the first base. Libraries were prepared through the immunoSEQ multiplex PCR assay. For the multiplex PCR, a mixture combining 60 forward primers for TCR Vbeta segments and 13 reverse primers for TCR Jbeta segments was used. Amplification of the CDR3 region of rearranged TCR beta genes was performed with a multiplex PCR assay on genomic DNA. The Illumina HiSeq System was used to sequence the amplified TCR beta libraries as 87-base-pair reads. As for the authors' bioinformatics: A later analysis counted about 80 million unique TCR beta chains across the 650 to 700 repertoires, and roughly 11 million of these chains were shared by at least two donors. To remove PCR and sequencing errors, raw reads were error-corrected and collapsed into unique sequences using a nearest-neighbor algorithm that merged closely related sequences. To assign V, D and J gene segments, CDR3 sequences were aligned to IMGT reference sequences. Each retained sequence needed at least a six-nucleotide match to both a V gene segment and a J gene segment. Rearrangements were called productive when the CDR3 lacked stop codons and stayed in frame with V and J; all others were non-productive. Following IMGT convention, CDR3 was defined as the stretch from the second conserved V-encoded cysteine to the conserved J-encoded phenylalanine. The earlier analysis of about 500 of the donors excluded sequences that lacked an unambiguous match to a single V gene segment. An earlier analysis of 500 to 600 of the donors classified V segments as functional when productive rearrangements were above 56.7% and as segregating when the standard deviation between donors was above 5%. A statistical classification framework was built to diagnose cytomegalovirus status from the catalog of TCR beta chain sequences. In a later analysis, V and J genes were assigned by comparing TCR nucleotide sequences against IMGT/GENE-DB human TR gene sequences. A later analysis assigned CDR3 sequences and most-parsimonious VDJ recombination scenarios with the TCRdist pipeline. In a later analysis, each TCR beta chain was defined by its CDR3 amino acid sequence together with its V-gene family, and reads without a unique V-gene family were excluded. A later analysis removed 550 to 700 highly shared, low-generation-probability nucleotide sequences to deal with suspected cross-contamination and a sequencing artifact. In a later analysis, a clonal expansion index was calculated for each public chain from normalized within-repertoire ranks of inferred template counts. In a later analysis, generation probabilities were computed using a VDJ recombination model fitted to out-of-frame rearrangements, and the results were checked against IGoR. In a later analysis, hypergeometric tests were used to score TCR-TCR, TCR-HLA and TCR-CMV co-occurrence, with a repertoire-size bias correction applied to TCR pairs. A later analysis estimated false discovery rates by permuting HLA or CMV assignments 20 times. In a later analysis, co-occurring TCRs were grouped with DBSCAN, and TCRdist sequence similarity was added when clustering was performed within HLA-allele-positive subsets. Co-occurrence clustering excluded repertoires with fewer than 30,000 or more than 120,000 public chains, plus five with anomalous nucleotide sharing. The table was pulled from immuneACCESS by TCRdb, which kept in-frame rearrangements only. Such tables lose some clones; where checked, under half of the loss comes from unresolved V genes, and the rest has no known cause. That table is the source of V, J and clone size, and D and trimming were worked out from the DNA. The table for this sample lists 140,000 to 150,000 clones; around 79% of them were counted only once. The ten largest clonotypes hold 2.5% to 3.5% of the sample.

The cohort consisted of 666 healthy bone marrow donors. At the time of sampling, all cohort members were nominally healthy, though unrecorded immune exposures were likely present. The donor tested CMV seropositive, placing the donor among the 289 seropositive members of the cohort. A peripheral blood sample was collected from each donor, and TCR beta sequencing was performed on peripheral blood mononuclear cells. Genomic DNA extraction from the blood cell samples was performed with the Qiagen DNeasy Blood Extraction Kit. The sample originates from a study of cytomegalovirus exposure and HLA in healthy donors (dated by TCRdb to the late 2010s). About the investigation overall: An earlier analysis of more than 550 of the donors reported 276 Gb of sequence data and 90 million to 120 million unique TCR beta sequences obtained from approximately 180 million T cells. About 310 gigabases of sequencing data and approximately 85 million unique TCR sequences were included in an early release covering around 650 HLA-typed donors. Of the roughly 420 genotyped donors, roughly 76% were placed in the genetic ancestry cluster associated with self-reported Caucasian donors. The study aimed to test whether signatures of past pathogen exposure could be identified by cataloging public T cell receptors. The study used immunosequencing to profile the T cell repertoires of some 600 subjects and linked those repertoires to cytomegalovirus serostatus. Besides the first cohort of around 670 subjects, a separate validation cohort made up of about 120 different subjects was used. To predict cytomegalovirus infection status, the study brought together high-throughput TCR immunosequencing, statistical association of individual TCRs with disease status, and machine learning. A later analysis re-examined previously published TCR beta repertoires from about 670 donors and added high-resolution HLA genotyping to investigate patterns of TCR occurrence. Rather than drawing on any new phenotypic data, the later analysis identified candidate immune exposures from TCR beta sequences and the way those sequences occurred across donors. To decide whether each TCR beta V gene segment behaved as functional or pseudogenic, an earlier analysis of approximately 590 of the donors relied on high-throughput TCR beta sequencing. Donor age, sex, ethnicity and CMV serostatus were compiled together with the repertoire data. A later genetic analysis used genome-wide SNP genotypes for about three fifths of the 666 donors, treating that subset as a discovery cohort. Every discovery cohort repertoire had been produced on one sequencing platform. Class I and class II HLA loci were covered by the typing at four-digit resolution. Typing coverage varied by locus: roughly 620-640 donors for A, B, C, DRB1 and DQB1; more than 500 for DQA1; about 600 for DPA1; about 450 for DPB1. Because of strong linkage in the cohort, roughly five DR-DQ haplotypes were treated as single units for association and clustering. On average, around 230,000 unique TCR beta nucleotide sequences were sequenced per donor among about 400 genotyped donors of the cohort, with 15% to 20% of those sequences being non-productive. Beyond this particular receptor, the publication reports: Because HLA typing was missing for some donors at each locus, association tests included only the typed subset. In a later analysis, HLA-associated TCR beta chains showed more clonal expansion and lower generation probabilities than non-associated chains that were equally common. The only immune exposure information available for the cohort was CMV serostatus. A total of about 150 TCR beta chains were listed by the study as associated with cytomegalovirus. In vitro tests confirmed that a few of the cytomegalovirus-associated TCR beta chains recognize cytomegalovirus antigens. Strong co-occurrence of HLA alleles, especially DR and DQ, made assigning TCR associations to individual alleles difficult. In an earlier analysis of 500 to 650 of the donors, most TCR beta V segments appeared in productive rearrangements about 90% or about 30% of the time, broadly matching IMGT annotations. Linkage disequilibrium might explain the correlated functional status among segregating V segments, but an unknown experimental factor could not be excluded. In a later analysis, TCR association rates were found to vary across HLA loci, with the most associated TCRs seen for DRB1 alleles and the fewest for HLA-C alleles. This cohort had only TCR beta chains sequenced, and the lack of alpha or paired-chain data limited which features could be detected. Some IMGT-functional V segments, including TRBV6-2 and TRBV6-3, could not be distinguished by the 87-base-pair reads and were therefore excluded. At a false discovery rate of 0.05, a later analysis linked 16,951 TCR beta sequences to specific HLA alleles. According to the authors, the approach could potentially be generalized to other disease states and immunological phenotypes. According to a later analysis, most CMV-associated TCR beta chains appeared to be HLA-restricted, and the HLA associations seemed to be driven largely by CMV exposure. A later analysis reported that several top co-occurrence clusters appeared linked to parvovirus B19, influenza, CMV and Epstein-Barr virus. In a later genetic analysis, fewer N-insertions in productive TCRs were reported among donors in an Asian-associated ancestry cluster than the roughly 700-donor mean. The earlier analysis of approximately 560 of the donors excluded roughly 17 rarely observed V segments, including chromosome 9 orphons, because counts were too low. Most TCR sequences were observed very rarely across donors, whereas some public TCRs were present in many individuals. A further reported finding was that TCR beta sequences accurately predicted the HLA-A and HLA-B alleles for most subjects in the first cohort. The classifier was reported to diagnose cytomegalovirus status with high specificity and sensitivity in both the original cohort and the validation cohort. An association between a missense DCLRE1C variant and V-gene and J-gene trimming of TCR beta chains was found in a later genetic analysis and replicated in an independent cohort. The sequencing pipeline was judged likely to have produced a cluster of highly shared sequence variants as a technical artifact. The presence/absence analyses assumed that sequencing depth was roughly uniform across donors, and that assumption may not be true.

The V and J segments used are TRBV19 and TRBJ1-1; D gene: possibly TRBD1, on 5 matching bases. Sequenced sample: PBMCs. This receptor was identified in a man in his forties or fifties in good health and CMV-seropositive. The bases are TGTGCCAGTAGTATCGGACAAGCGACTGAAGCTTTCTTT. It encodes CASSIGQATEAFF.